The 9 T cell receptor beta chains in this list originate from one sample, sequenced in a study of patients and donors after allogeneic stem cell transplantation. TCRdb re-called the RT-PCR reads with MiXCR, one entry per CDR3 protein. Here the sample spans approximately 1,500 distinct CDR3 sequences, approximately 3.5% being singletons. The sample consisted of blood, either unsorted or a sorted T cell fraction (not recorded which). These receptors originate from a human donor who was either an allogeneic HSCT recipient or a stem cell or donor lymphocyte infusion donor (not recorded which). It is not recorded whose cells these are; they may come from a transplant donor.

By share, this clonotype ranks as medium-sized. The chain joins TRBV18 to TRBJ2-5; the D call may be TRBD1 or TRBD2 (5 bases each). Germline V gene lookup returns CDR1 KGHSH and CDR2 LQKENI. The CDR3 is 13 residues long. The V end was cut by 5 bases, the J end by 1 base, with 8 bases between. Written as DNA, the CDR3 is TGTGCCAGCTCAACCGGGACCCAAGAGACCCAGTACTTC. Its protein product is CASSTGTQETQYF.

Only a few counts were recorded for this clonotype. CDR3 loop: CASSYDEAGGHEQYF. CDR3 nucleotide sequence: TGTGCCAGCAGTTATGACGAGGCAGGGGGCCACGAGCAGTACTTC. The chain recombines TRBV6-2 or TRBV6-3 with TRBJ2-7; 8 bases fit TRBD1. The V gene end was trimmed by 3 bases and the J gene end by 5 bases; junction bases not matched to a gene: 9. The CDR3 has 15 residues. The germline V gene has CDR1 MNHEY and CDR2 SVGEGT.

By sample fraction, this clonotype is medium-sized. The chain combines TRBV20-1 with TRBJ2-3; D gene uncertain. V was cut by 1 base and J by 4 bases, with 6 bases left in between. CDR3 length: 12 residues. From germline, CDR1 is DFQATT and CDR2 SNEGSKA (reference sequence). As DNA, the CDR3 is TGCAGTGCTAGAGTTGGGGCAGATACGCAGTATTTT. Translation: CSARVGADTQYF.

There are a few counts of this clonotype. This chain uses TRBV7-8 with TRBJ1-1; 9 nucleotides agree with TRBD1. The CDR3 runs 15 residues. The V and J ends lost 5 bases and 5 bases, in that order; junction bases with no gene match: 9. Per germline, CDR1 SGHVS and CDR2 FQNEAQ. The CDR3 nucleotides are TGTGCCAGCAGCGCCTCACAGGGGGCAATGACTGAAGCTTTCTTT. As protein: CASSASQGAMTEAFF.

V usage is TRBV7-2 and J usage is TRBJ2-5; D not certain. Germline assignment: CDR1 SGHTA and CDR2 FQGNSA. V lost 3 bases, J lost 5 bases, and 10 bases lay in between. CDR3 length: 13 residues. The CDR3 DNA sequence: TGTGCCAGCAGCTTCTCGTCCCCGGAGACCCAGTACTTC. Its translation: CASSFSSPETQYF.

Sample share makes this clonotype medium-sized (0.01 to 0.1%). The chain combines TRBV12-2 with TRBJ2-5; TRBD1 was called by the table and not checked on the DNA. TRBV12-2 is deemed a pseudogene. CDR3 size: 18 residues. CDR3 amino acids: CASRRRQLGSPGEETQYF. CDR3 nucleotides: TGTGCAAGTCGCCGCAGACAGCTTGGTTCCCCAGGGGAAGAGACCCAGTACTTC.

This clonotype is medium-sized (0.01 to 0.1%) by share. The chain carries TRBV28 and TRBJ2-1, with 12 positions matching TRBD2. Germline CDR1 is MDHEN and CDR2 is SYDVKM. The CDR3 sequence is 16 residues long. Trimming cost V 5 bases and J 7 bases; bases outside gene matches: 9. In DNA, the CDR3 is TGTGCCAGCAGTCCATACTGGACTAGCGGGATGAATGAGCAGTTCTTC. This codes for CASSPYWTSGMNEQFF.

This chain connects TRBV7-2 to TRBJ1-5; D remains ambiguous. Trimming shortened V by 3 bases and J by 7 bases, and 10 bases separated the two germline ends. The CDR3 is 13 residues long. Looked up from germline, CDR1 is SGHTA and CDR2 is FQGNSA. As DNA, the CDR3 is TGTGCCAGCAGCTTCGAGTCACGGCAGCCCCAGCATTTT. Translation: CASSFESRQPQHF.

By share, this clonotype counts as medium-sized. V gene TRBV28 combines with J gene TRBJ2-3; 8 bases align to TRBD2. With V trimmed by 8 bases and J by 1 base, 5 bases remained unmatched. The CDR3 spans 14 residues. Germline loops: CDR1 MDHEN, CDR2 SYDVKM. The CDR3 loop is CASRRAGGTDTQYF. The CDR3 DNA follows: TGTGCCAGCCGGAGAGCGGGGGGCACAGATACGCAGTATTTT.